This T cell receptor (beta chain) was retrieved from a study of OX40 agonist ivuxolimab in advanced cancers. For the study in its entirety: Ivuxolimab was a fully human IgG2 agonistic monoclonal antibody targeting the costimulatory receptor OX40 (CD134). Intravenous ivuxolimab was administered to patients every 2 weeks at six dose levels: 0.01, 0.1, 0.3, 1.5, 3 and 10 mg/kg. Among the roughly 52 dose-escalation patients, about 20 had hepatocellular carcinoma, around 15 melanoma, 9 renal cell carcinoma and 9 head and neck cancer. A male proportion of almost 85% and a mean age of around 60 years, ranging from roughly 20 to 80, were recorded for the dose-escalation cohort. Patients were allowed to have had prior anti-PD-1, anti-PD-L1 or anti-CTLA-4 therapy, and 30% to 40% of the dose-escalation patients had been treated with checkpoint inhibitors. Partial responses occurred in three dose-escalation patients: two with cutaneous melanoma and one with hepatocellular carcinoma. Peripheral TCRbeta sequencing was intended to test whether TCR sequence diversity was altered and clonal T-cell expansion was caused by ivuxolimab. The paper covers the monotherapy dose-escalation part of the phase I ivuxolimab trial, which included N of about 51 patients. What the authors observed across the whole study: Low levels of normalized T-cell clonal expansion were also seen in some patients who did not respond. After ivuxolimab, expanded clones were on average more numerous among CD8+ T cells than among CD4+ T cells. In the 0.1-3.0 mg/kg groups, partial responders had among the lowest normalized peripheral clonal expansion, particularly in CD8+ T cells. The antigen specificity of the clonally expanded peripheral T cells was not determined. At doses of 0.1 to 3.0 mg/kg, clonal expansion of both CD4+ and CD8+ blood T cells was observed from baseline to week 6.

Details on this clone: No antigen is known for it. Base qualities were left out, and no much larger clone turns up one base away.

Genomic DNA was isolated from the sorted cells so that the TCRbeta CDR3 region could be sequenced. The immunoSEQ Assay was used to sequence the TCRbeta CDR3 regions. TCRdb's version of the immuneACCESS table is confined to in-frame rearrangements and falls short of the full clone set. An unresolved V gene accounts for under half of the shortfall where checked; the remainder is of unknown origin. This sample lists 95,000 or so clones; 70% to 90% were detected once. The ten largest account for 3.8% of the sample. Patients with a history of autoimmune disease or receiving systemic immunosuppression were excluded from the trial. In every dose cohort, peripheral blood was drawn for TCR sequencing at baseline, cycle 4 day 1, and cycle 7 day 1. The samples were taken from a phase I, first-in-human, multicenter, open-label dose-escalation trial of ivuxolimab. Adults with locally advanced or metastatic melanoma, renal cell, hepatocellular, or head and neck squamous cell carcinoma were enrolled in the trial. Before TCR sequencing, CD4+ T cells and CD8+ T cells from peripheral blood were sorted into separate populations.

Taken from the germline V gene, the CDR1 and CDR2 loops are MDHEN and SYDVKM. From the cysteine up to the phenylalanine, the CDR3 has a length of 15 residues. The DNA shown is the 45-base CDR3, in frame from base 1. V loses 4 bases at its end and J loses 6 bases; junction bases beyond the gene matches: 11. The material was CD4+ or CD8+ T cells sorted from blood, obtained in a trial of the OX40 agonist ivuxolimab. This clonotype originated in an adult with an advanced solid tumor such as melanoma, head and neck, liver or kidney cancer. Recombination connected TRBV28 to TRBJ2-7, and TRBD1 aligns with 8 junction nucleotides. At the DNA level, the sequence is TGTGCCAGCAGTTCACACAGGGGGTCTACTTCCGAGCAGTACTTC. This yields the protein CASSSHRGSTSEQYF.